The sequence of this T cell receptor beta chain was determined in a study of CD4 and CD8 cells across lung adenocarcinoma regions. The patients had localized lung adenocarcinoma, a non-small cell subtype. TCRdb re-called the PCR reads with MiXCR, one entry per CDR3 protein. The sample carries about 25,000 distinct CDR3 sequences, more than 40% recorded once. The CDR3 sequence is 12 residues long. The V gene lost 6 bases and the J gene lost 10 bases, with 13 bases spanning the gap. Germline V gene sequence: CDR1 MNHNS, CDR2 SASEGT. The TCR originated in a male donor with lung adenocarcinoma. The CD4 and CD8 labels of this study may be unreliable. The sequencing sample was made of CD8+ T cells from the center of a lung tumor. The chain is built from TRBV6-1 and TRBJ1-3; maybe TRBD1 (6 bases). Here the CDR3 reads CASRTGWGTIYF. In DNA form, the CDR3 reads TGTGCCAGCAGAACAGGGTGGGGAACCATATATTTT.